Listed here is a single T cell receptor (beta chain). The repertoire was sequenced with immunoSEQ multiplex PCR; TCRdb's copy has only in-frame clones and lacks some. In the table there are 65,000 or so clones, 88% of which are singletons. This record comes from a study of OX40 agonist ivuxolimab in advanced cancers. This CDR3 has 16 residues. Per the germline V gene, CDR1 is SGHTS and CDR2 is YDEGEE. V lost 3 bases to trimming and J lost 2 bases; unmatched junction nucleotides: 10. This sequence joins TRBV5-8 and TRBJ2-7, with 8 nucleotides matching TRBD1. Sequencing used CD4+ or CD8+ T cells sorted from blood, obtained in a trial of the OX40 agonist ivuxolimab. The TCR originated in an adult with an advanced solid tumor such as melanoma, head and neck, liver or kidney cancer. CDR3 residues: CASSWIPGTGPYEQYF. For the CDR3, the DNA is TGTGCCAGCAGCTGGATTCCCGGGACAGGACCCTACGAGCAGTACTTC.